These 24 T cell receptor beta chains originate from one sample sequenced in a study of a mutant IDH1 vaccine in newly diagnosed glioma. Time point given: week 11, during vaccination. Topical imiquimod accompanied each vaccine dose, which consisted of 300 ug of mutant IDH1 20-mer peptide. These receptors' antigens are unknown. Assay used: immunoSEQ multiplex PCR; TCRdb lists only in-frame clones, some missing. The sample has about 110,000 clones, about nine tenths seen once. The input for sequencing was PBMCs, taken from a glioma patient whose treatment included an IDH1 peptide vaccine. These receptors were collected from a woman aged 50 to 65 with glioma.

The chain couples TRBV9 to TRBJ1-3, with D possibly TRBD1 on 5 matching bases. The CDR3 runs 14 residues. The germline V and J ends were trimmed by 1 base and 5 bases, with 10 bases remaining between them. Germline V gene lookup returns CDR1 SGDLS and CDR2 YYNGEE. The CDR3 bases are TGTGCCAGCAGCGTATCGGGGACGAGAAACACCATATATTTT. It codes for CASSVSGTRNTIYF.

This chain connects TRBV11-2 to TRBJ2-5; possible D gene TRBD2, 6 bases. This CDR3 spans 17 amino acids. Deletions cut 5 bases from V and 5 bases from J, with 24 bases between. Germline loops: CDR1 SGHAT, CDR2 FQNNGV. CDR3 residues: CASSQLKGRPTGETQYF. In nucleotides, the CDR3 is TGTGCCAGCAGCCAATTGAAGGGGAGGCCAACGGGGGAGACCCAGTACTTC.

V and J are TRBV2 and TRBJ2-7, with D uncertain. The length of the CDR3 is 12 residues. Germline V CDR1 and CDR2: SNHLY, FYNNEI. V gave up 8 bases and J gave up 6 bases, with 14 bases separating them. CDR3 sequence: CASPRWEGEQYF. CDR3 bases: TGTGCCAGCCCCCGGTGGGAAGGCGAGCAGTACTTC.

The chain couples TRBV6-5 to TRBJ1-4, with a possible D match to TRBD1 (5 bases). This CDR3 has 15 amino acids. The V and J ends lost 2 bases and 0 bases respectively, with 7 bases between them. Per germline, CDR1 MNHEY and CDR2 SVGAGI. Here the CDR3 reads CASSYGTATNEKLFF. CDR3 nucleotide sequence: TGTGCCAGCAGTTACGGGACTGCAACTAATGAAAAACTGTTTTTT.

V is TRBV30 and J is TRBJ2-3; D might be TRBD1 or TRBD2, each matching 5 bases. The CDR3 extends over 13 amino acids. V was clipped by 2 bases and J by 10 bases, with 16 bases between them. Germline V gene lookup returns CDR1 GTSNPN and CDR2 SVGIG (reference sequence). CDR3 sequence (DNA): TGTGCCTGGAGTAGTAAACTAGGGGCGGCGCAGTATTTT. Protein sequence: CAWSSKLGAAQYF.

This rearrangement joins TRBV6-5 to TRBJ1-6; D is perhaps TRBD1 (5 bases). Germline CDR1 MNHEY, CDR2 SVGAGI. CDR3 length: 12 residues. Trimming shortened V by 5 bases and J by 10 bases, and 9 bases separated the two germline ends. The CDR3 nucleotides are TGTGCCAGCAGTCTGGGGGGGTCACCCCTCCACTTT. Protein product: CASSLGGSPLHF.

CDR3 sequence (DNA): TGTGCCTGGAGTCCGGGGGAGACCCAGTACTTC. Protein product: CAWSPGETQYF. The rearrangement links TRBV30 to TRBJ2-5, with a weak D call TRBD2 (5 bases). The V gene's germline CDR1 is GTSNPN and CDR2 SVGIG (reference sequence). V was clipped by 2 bases and J by 5 bases, with 6 bases between them. The CDR3 sequence is 11 residues long.

This clone was observed a few times. The rearrangement uses TRBV10-3 and TRBJ2-7; 9 bases agree with TRBD2. The CDR3 has 12 residues. Germline trimming cut 3 bases from V and 7 bases from J; bases unmatched to any gene: 1. Germline V CDR1 and CDR2: ENHRY, SYGVKD. The CDR3 protein is CAISETSGEQYF. The CDR3 DNA sequence: TGTGCCATCAGTGAAACTAGCGGGGAGCAGTACTTC.

This clone was seen only a few times. The gene calls are TRBV29-1 and TRBJ1-1, with D hard to call. Trimming left V 0 bases short and J 4 bases short, with 3 bases between. The CDR3 covers 11 residues. Germline-derived CDR1 and CDR2 are SQVTM and ANQGSEA. The CDR3 nucleotides are TGCAGCGTTGAAGATGCCACTGAAGCTTTCTTT. Translation: CSVEDATEAFF.

The V gene is TRBV4-2, the J gene TRBJ1-6, with D possibly TRBD1 on 6 matching bases. The CDR3 is 15 residues long. Germline loops: CDR1 LGHNA, CDR2 YNFKEQ. Trimming removed 0 bases at V and 9 bases at J, with 12 bases between. The CDR3: CASSQDGQTGSPLHF. Written as DNA, the CDR3 is TGTGCCAGCAGCCAAGATGGCCAGACAGGTTCACCCCTCCACTTT.

The V call is TRBV28, the J call TRBJ2-6, with D perhaps being TRBD1 or TRBD2 (6 bases each). CDR3 length: 15 residues. Trimming pared 4 bases from V and 2 bases from J, leaving 9 bases between. Germline V gives CDR1 MDHEN, CDR2 SYDVKM. CDR3: CASSSGAAGANVLTF. CDR3 nucleotide sequence: TGTGCCAGCAGTTCGGGGGCGGCTGGGGCCAACGTCCTGACTTTC.

The chain links TRBV9 to TRBJ2-1; 8 bases agree with TRBD2. Germline CDR1 is SGDLS and CDR2 is YYNGEE. The CDR3 is made up of 15 amino acids. V gave up 2 bases and J gave up 9 bases; unmatched junction bases: 10. This CDR3 is CASSVGPAGGSEQFF. The CDR3 DNA reads TGTGCCAGCAGCGTTGGACCGGCGGGAGGTTCTGAGCAGTTCTTC.

The chain uses TRBV6-5 and TRBJ1-2, with TRBD1 as a possible D gene (6 bases). V was trimmed by 6 bases and J by 2 bases, leaving 10 bases between them. The CDR3 loop spans 13 amino acids. Germline CDR1 and CDR2: MNHEY and SVGAGI. CDR3 in amino acids: CASRIGQNYGYTF. The CDR3 nucleotides read TGTGCCAGCAGGATCGGACAGAACTATGGCTACACCTTC.

The gene calls are TRBV6-1 and TRBJ1-5; possibly TRBD1 for D (5 bases). Deletions cut 5 bases from V and 5 bases from J, with 10 bases between. The germline CDR1 and CDR2 sequences are MNHNS and SASEGT. This CDR3 spans 13 amino acids. The chain's CDR3 is CASSSGPHQPQHF. The CDR3 nucleotides are TGTGCCAGCAGTTCGGGGCCACATCAGCCCCAGCATTTT.

This chain links TRBV5-1 with TRBJ1-4; 7 positions match TRBD1. CDR1 SGHRS and CDR2 YFSETQ come from the germline V gene. The CDR3 contains 15 residues. V shed 7 bases and J 3 bases; nucleotides not matched to a gene: 9. As DNA, the CDR3 is TGCGCCAGCGGGACCAGGGACAGACCTAATGAAAAACTGTTTTTT. It translates to CASGTRDRPNEKLFF.

This clone appeared a single time. V is TRBV6-6 and J is TRBJ2-3; a weak D match, TRBD1 (5 bases). The CDR3 totals 15 residues. V was pared by 2 bases and J by 3 bases, with 12 bases between. The germline V gene encodes CDR1 MNHNY and CDR2 SVGAGI (reference sequence). CDR3 protein: CASSYVQGWTDTQYF. CDR3 coding DNA: TGTGCCAGCAGTTACGTCCAGGGTTGGACAGATACGCAGTATTTT.

The chain uses TRBV29-1 and TRBJ2-7; 7 bases are a match to TRBD2. CDR1 and CDR2 from the germline V gene are SQVTM and ANQGSEA. V lost 4 bases to trimming and J lost 2 bases; unmatched junction nucleotides: 5. The CDR3 loop spans 13 amino acids. This CDR3 is CSVAGGETYEQYF. The CDR3 DNA follows: TGCAGCGTTGCGGGAGGCGAGACCTACGAGCAGTACTTC.

The chain joins TRBV14 to TRBJ2-6, with D unclear. Germline CDR1 is SGHDN and CDR2 is FVKESK. There are 15 residues in the CDR3. V was pared by 4 bases and J by 0 bases, with 7 bases between. The CDR3 nucleotides are TGTGCCAGCAGCCTAGCCCTCTCTGGGGCCAACGTCCTGACTTTC. The encoded protein is CASSLALSGANVLTF.

The CDR3 protein is CASRSGRGPGELFF. The CDR3 nucleotides are TGTGCCAGTAGGAGCGGGAGGGGTCCCGGGGAGCTGTTTTTT. The chain joins TRBV19 to TRBJ2-2; 10 bases are shared with TRBD2. After removal of 6 bases from V and 6 bases from J, the junction contained 4 bases not matched to a gene. The CDR3 totals 14 residues. Germline lookup yields CDR1 LNHDA and CDR2 SQIVND (reference sequence).

This clone was counted only a few times. The chain links TRBV27 to TRBJ2-7; weak D call: TRBD2 (6 bases). There are 12 residues in the CDR3. V gave up 3 bases and J gave up 7 bases, with 10 bases separating them. CDR1 MNHEY and CDR2 SMNVEV come from the germline V gene (reference sequence). CDR3 sequence: CASSLNRGEQYF. CDR3 nucleotides: TGTGCCAGCAGTTTGAATCGGGGGGAGCAGTACTTC.

The V and J genes are TRBV5-1 and TRBJ2-3; 9 bases align to TRBD1. The CDR3 totals 15 residues. Germline loops: CDR1 SGHRS, CDR2 YFSETQ. V gave up 6 bases and J gave up 2 bases; unmatched junction bases: 7. The CDR3: CASTLTGGHTDTQYF. The CDR3 DNA is TGCGCCAGCACCCTGACAGGGGGTCACACAGATACGCAGTATTTT.

The chain has TRBV14 and TRBJ2-1; TRBD2 aligns across 7 bases. This CDR3 region has 16 residues. The V and J ends lost 4 bases and 2 bases, in that order; junction bases with no gene match: 8. Looked up from germline, CDR1 is SGHDN and CDR2 is FVKESK. The chain's CDR3 is CASSPGLVGAYNEQFF. The CDR3 DNA reads as TGTGCCAGCAGCCCCGGACTAGTCGGCGCCTACAATGAGCAGTTCTTC.

This clone has a single count. The chain joins TRBV10-3 to TRBJ2-1, with 8 bases identical to TRBD2. Germline V gene sequence: CDR1 ENHRY, CDR2 SYGVKD. This CDR3 region has 15 residues. V was pared by 11 bases and J by 0 bases, with 9 bases of the junction left unmatched. The CDR3 loop reads CASSTSGGSYNEQFF. In DNA, the CDR3 is TGTGCCTCATCAACTAGCGGAGGCTCCTACAATGAGCAGTTCTTC.

The genes are TRBV28 and TRBJ2-5; 13 positions match TRBD2. The length of the CDR3 is 15 residues. V gave up 4 bases and J gave up 4 bases; unmatched junction bases: 3. From germline, CDR1 is MDHEN and CDR2 SYDVKM. The CDR3 DNA reads TGTGCCAGCAGTTGGACTAGCGGGAGTACAGAGACCCAGTACTTC. Encoded protein: CASSWTSGSTETQYF.